Following are 20 T cell receptor beta chains from one sample sequenced in a study of blood T cell repertoires in COVID-19. TCRdb keeps only in-frame clones here, not all; method: immunoSEQ multiplex PCR. The sample has tens of thousands of clones, roughly nine tenths seen once. Sample: peripheral blood. Receptors originate from a man between 60 and 75 years old with COVID-19, enrolled during active disease.

This clone is medium-sized within its sample. V and J are TRBV9 and TRBJ1-6; a weak D match, TRBD1 (6 bases). The CDR3 loop spans 15 amino acids. Germline lookup yields CDR1 SGDLS and CDR2 YYNGEE. Trimming removed 6 bases at V and 9 bases at J, with 19 bases between. DNA of the CDR3: TGTGCCAGCACCAGGGGCGGTATTGAGGGTTCACCCCTCCACTTT. This translates into CASTRGGIEGSPLHF. The complete variable domain, with remaining parts taken from reference TRBV9 and TRBJ1-6, reads DSGVTQTPKHLITATGQRVTLRCSPRSGDLSVYWYQQSLDQGLQFLIQYYNGEERAKGNILERFSAQQFPDLHSELNLSSLELGDSALYFCASTRGGIEGSPLHFGNGTRLTVT.

This clone counts as medium-sized. V usage is TRBV30 and J usage is TRBJ2-7, with a possible D match to TRBD2 (5 bases). Germline CDR1 and CDR2: GTSNPN and SVGIG (reference sequence). V was shortened by 2 bases and J by 4 bases, with 12 bases between the two germline ends. The CDR3 extends over 13 amino acids. The CDR3 reads CAWSRGLSYEQYF. CDR3 nucleotide sequence: TGTGCCTGGAGTCGAGGGCTGAGTTACGAGCAGTACTTC.

The chain recombines TRBV6-5 with TRBJ2-5; a possible D gene is TRBD1 (6 bases). The germline V gene has CDR1 MNHEY and CDR2 SVGAGI. V lost 7 bases, J lost 5 bases, and 17 bases lay in between. The CDR3 has 14 amino acids. The DNA of the CDR3 is TGTGCCAGCACCCCAACAGGGTTGAGGGAGACCCAGTACTTC. This gives the protein CASTPTGLRETQYF.

The chain has TRBV10-3 and TRBJ2-7; the match to TRBD1 covers 10 bases. Germline assignment: CDR1 ENHRY and CDR2 SYGVKD. The length of the CDR3 is 13 residues. Trimming took 7 bases from V and 5 from J; bases not matched to a gene: 5. CDR3 sequence: CAITGTGENEQYF. CDR3 in DNA: TGTGCCATCACCGGGACAGGGGAAAACGAGCAGTACTTC.

V gene TRBV19 combines with J gene TRBJ2-5; 12 bases align to TRBD2. CDR1 LNHDA and CDR2 SQIVND come from the germline V gene (reference sequence). Losses at the gene ends were 4 bases for V and 1 base for J; bases not matched to a gene: 4. This CDR3 comprises 16 residues. CDR3 sequence reads: CASSKLAGGSQETQYF. The CDR3 nucleotides are TGTGCCAGTAGTAAGCTAGCGGGAGGGAGCCAAGAGACCCAGTACTTC.

This rearrangement joins TRBV5-4 to TRBJ2-7; TRBD2 agrees at 16 bases. V shed 4 bases, J shed 5 bases, and the junction held 3 bases outside the gene matches. The CDR3 runs 15 residues. The germline CDR1 and CDR2 sequences are SGHNT and YYREEE (reference sequence). The CDR3 sequence is CASSPGLAGGNEQYF. The CDR3 DNA follows: TGTGCCAGCAGCCCGGGACTAGCGGGAGGGAACGAGCAGTACTTC.

This rearrangement joins TRBV18 to TRBJ1-1; D is uncertain. Germline V gene lookup returns CDR1 KGHSH and CDR2 LQKENI. This CDR3 comprises 12 residues. The ends were cut back, 2 bases at V and 6 bases at J, with 7 bases in the middle. The DNA for the CDR3 is TGTGCCAGCTCACCAGGGAGGGCTGAAGCTTTCTTT. This sequence encodes CASSPGRAEAFF.

This chain uses TRBV15 with TRBJ1-4; D is undetermined. The V gene lost 1 base and the J gene lost 2 bases, with 5 bases spanning the gap. CDR1 and CDR2 (germline): LNHNV, YYDKDF (reference sequence). CDR3 size: 14 residues. CDR3 loop: CATSRGGTNEKLFF. DNA of the CDR3: TGTGCCACCAGCAGAGGAGGGACTAATGAAAAACTGTTTTTT.

This rearrangement joins TRBV7-9 to TRBJ2-3; 7 bases are shared with TRBD1. CDR1 and CDR2 (germline): SEHNR, FQNEAQ (reference sequence). V trimming: 5 bases; J trimming: 1 base; junction bases outside the gene matches: 6. CDR3 length: 15 amino acids. The CDR3 region has the DNA TGTGCCAGCAGCCCTCAGGGGGTTGGCACAGATACGCAGTATTTT. Residues: CASSPQGVGTDTQYF.

The chain has TRBV5-1 and TRBJ1-2; D unresolved. Per the germline V gene, CDR1 is SGHRS and CDR2 is YFSETQ. The CDR3 has 13 amino acids. The V end was cut by 4 bases, the J end by 0 bases, with 7 bases between. Written as DNA, the CDR3 is TGCGCCAGCAGCACGGGGTCTAACTATGGCTACACCTTC. Its protein is CASSTGSNYGYTF.

The rearrangement uses TRBV25-1 and TRBJ2-1; D not resolved. The CDR3 extends over 14 amino acids. Between the trimmed V and J ends, which lost 3 bases and 8 bases, there was a span of 14 bases. Germline V gene data show CDR1 as MGHDK and CDR2 as SYGVNS. Here the CDR3 DNA reads TGTGCCAGCAGTGACTACCTTCTCCAGGATGAGCAGTTCTTC. Translation: CASSDYLLQDEQFF.

The genes are TRBV5-1 and TRBJ1-5; tentatively, D is TRBD1 (5 bases). This CDR3 has 14 amino acids. The germline V gene has CDR1 SGHRS and CDR2 YFSETQ. V was clipped by 0 bases and J by 5 bases, with 9 bases between them. Here the CDR3 reads CASSLGTSDQPQHF. In DNA, the CDR3 is TGCGCCAGCAGCTTGGGGACAAGTGATCAGCCCCAGCATTTT. The full variable domain, its missing parts supplied by reference TRBV5-1 and TRBJ1-5, is KAGVTQTPRYLIKTRGQQVTLSCSPISGHRSVSWYQQTPGQGLQFLFEYFSETQRNKGNFPGRFSGRQFSNSRSEMNVSTLELGDSALYLCASSLGTSDQPQHFGDGTRLSIL.

This clone was counted a single time. The chain combines TRBV10-3 with TRBJ2-4; TRBD2 aligns across 9 bases. V dropped 4 bases and J dropped 9; count of bases not matched to a gene: 16. The CDR3 sequence is 17 residues long. Germline V CDR1 and CDR2: ENHRY, SYGVKD. CDR3 residues: CAISGTSRAGGEVIQYF. The DNA for the CDR3 is TGTGCCATCAGTGGAACGTCTAGGGCGGGAGGGGAGGTCATTCAGTACTTC.

This clone was found once. V gene TRBV6-5 combines with J gene TRBJ2-2; D is perhaps TRBD1 (6 bases). V lost 2 bases to trimming and J lost 4 bases, with 11 bases between them. Germline lookup yields CDR1 MNHEY and CDR2 SVGAGI. CDR3 length equals 15 residues. CDR3 sequence (DNA): TGTGCCAGCAGTTACCTAGTCAGGGGCACCGGGGAGCTGTTTTTT. Encoded protein: CASSYLVRGTGELFF.

The rearrangement uses TRBV9 and TRBJ2-1, with TRBD2 identical over 7 bases. The V gene end was trimmed by 1 base and the J gene end by 5 bases; junction bases not matched to a gene: 12. The CDR3 has 17 amino acids. Germline-derived CDR1 and CDR2 are SGDLS and YYNGEE. CDR3 DNA sequence: TGTGCCAGCAGCGTAACGGTGTGGGAGGGTAGGGACAATGAGCAGTTCTTC. Protein product: CASSVTVWEGRDNEQFF.

This chain links TRBV11-3 with TRBJ1-3; D gene unclear. Trimming took off 5 bases at V and 6 bases at J, with 17 bases between the two ends. The CDR3 totals 15 residues. Germline-derived CDR1 and CDR2 are SGHNT and YENEEA. As DNA, the CDR3 is TGTGCCAGCAGCCGTGAGGAAGCTCTGGTAAACACCATATATTTT. Encoded protein: CASSREEALVNTIYF.

The chain joins TRBV24-1 to TRBJ2-7; tentatively, D is TRBD1 (6 bases). Trimming pared 7 bases from V and 2 bases from J, leaving 14 bases between. The CDR3 consists of 14 residues. Germline V gene sequence: CDR1 KGHDR, CDR2 SFDVKD. CDR3 DNA: TGTGCCACCAGCCCCCGCGAGGGGGCCTACGAGCAGTACTTC. It codes for CATSPREGAYEQYF.

In this sample, this clone turned up a few times. The chain carries TRBV11-2 and TRBJ2-5; D is uncertain. The germline V gene encodes CDR1 SGHAT and CDR2 FQNNGV. The CDR3 is 16 amino acids. The V and J ends lost 1 base and 1 base respectively, with 13 bases between them. CDR3 sequence (DNA): TGTGCCAGCAGCTTAGTCTTTAGCAGAATCCAAGAGACCCAGTACTTC. Encoded protein: CASSLVFSRIQETQYF.

The rearrangement joins TRBV18 to TRBJ1-5, with D possibly matching TRBD1 (5 bases). The CDR3 consists of 16 residues. CDR1 and CDR2 (germline): KGHSH, LQKENI. V lost 3 bases and J lost 2, with 14 bases in between. CDR3 DNA: TGTGCCAGCTCACCGCAGGGAGGAGGGCGCAATCAGCCCCAGCATTTT. Its protein product is CASSPQGGGRNQPQHF.

The rearrangement links TRBV5-1 to TRBJ1-2; 8 bases agree with TRBD1. V shed 4 bases, J shed 4 bases, and the junction held 9 bases outside the gene matches. This CDR3 is 15 amino acids long. CDR1 is SGHRS and CDR2 is YFSETQ in the germline V gene. Here the CDR3 reads CASSQRQGMAYGYTF. The CDR3 DNA follows: TGCGCCAGCAGCCAACGACAGGGGATGGCCTATGGCTACACCTTC.